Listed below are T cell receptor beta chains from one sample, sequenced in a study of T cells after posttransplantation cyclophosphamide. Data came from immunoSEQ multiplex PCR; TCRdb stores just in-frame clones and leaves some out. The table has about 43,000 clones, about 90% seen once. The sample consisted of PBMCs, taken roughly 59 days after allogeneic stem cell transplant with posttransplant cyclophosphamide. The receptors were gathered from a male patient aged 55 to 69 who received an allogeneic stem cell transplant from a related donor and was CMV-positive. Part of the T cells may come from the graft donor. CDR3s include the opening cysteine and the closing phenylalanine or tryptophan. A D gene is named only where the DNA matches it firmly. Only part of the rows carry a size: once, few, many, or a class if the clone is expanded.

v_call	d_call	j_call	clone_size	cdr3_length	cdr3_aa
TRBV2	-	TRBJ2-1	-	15	CASRSKAGAGDEQFF
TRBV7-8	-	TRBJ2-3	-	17	CASSLSILAHSTDTQYF
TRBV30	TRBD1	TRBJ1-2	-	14	CAWSAGTGGDGYTF
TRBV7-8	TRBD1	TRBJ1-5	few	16	CASSFWDRENNQPQHF
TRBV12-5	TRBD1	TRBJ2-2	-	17	CASGSLFGQGITGELFF
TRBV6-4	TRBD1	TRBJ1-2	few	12	CASTDTGDGYTF
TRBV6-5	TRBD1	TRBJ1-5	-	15	CASSQTGAYNQPQHF
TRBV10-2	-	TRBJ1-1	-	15	CASSDGFSRGTEAFF
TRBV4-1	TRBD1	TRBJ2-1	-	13	CASSQADRREQFF
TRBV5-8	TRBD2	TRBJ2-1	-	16	CASSSRTSGGYNEQFF
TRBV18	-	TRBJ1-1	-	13	CASSPRGSPEAFF
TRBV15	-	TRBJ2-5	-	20	CATSRGPRAGGYLLVETQYF
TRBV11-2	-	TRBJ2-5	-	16	CASSLVGGPVGETQYF
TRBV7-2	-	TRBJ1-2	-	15	CASSLLSGTARGYTF
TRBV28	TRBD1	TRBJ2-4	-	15	CASSRQGSGKNIQYF
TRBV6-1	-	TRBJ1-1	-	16	CASSEAPEVMNTEAFF
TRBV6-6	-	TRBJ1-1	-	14	CASSPPRVWTEAFF
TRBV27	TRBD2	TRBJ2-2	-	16	CASSRPRLAGGGELFF
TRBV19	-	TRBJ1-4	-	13	CASKNRDEEKLFF
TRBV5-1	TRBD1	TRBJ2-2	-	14	CASSGTENTGELFF
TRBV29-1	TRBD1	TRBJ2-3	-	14	CSTTGTGGKDTQYF
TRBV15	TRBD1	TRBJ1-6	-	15	CATSRAQGVGSPLHF
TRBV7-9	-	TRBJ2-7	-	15	CASSHNDPEIYEQYF
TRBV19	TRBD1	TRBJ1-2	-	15	CASSFAGQGKAGYTF
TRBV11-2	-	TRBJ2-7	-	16	CASSLASSANLYEQYF
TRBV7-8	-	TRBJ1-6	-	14	CASSQDGTTGPLHF
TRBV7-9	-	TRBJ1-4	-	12	CASSPRNEKLFF